Sequencing of this T cell receptor (beta chain) was carried out in a study of human T cells and chemical hapten exposure. At the level of the study: Donors were sensitized with 2% DPC on the upper inner arm. Patients received weekly diphenylcyclopropenone doses to the scalp throughout the approximately 23-week study.

The V gene lost 0 bases and the J gene lost 8 bases, with 15 bases spanning the gap. CDR1 and CDR2 (germline): SGDLS, YYNGEE. This CDR3 region has 15 residues. TCRdb re-derived calls from the RACE reads in MiXCR, one entry per CDR3 protein. The sample holds roughly 84,000 distinct CDR3 sequences, 10% seen once. This sample's time point: patch test 2, 6 weeks after DPC sensitization. Treatment denoted: therapeutic diphenylcyclopropenone sensitization with weekly scalp DPC. The V and J genes are TRBV9 and TRBJ2-1; D possibly corresponds to TRBD2 (5 bases). The sample here was whole blood, taken in connection with sensitization to the hapten diphenylcyclopropenone (DPC). The TCR originated in a woman between 45 and 65 years old with alopecia areata. Some clones in this sample may be carry-over from other donors' samples. The CDR3 nucleotides are TGTGCCAGCAGCGTAGGCCTAGCTGCATTCGATGAGCAGTTCTTC. Protein: CASSVGLAAFDEQFF.